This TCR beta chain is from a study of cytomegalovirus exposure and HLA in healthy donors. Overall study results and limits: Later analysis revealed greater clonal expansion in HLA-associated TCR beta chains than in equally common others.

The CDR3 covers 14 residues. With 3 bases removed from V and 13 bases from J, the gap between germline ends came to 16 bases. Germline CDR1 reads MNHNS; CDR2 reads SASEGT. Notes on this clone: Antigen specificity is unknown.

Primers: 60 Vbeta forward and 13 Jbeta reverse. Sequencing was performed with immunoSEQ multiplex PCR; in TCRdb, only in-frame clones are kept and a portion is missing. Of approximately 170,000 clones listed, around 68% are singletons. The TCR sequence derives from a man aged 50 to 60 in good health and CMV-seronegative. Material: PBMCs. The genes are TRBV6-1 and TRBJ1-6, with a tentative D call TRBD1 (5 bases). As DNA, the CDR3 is TGTGCCAGCAGTGACAGGGTACAGTCGGCTCCCCTCCACTTT. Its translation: CASSDRVQSAPLHF.